This entry is about one TCR beta chain. Its antigen is unidentified. Using immunoSEQ multiplex PCR, the repertoire was profiled, and TCRdb retains in-frame clones only, with some absent. Of 130,000 or so clones detected, 85% to 95% appear once; the ten largest clones hold around 7%. The data belong to a study of T cell responses to AZD1222 COVID-19 vaccine. The germline V gene encodes CDR1 MNHEY and CDR2 SMNVEV (reference sequence). Between the trimmed V and J ends, which lost 4 bases and 4 bases, there was a span of 12 bases. This CDR3 contains 14 residues. Study-level findings and limits: Donors in the cohort were predominantly white British and more often female, and clonal diversity was possibly underestimated.

This sequence originates from an adult in good health. The chain employs TRBV27 and TRBJ2-3; D unresolved. The material sequenced was peripheral blood, taken on day 0 of AZD1222 vaccination. The CDR3 nucleotides read TGTGCCAGCAGTTCACAATTTACGGCAGATACGCAGTATTTT. It yields the protein CASSSQFTADTQYF.